This T cell receptor (beta chain) was captured in a study of cytomegalovirus exposure and HLA in healthy donors. Despite likely unrecorded immune exposures, the donors were nominally healthy at the time of sampling. With respect to this clone: The antigen is undetermined.

Overall study findings and caveats: TCR beta sequences reportedly predicted most subjects' HLA-A and HLA-B alleles accurately. Most likely, a cluster of highly shared sequence variants arose as a sequencing artifact.

The primer mix had 60 Vbeta and 13 Jbeta primers. Profiled with immunoSEQ multiplex PCR; TCRdb holds only in-frame clones, not every one. The table lists 200,000 to 250,000 clones, under 85% of them singletons, with 1.7% in the top ten. This CDR3 is 16 amino acids long. The trim removed 3 bases at V and 7 bases at J, leaving 12 bases unmatched. The germline V gene encodes CDR1 MDHEN and CDR2 SYDVKM. This receptor was identified in a man in his fifties or sixties in good health and CMV-seronegative. The V gene is TRBV28, the J gene TRBJ2-1; 7 nucleotides agree with TRBD2. Sequences were obtained from PBMCs. CDR3 nucleotides: TGTGCCAGCAGTTTCCGGGGGGTCCCTTCCTTGAATGAGCAGTTCTTC. It yields the protein CASSFRGVPSLNEQFF.